Following are 21 T cell receptor beta chains from one sample sequenced in a study of cytomegalovirus exposure and HLA in healthy donors. With 60 Vbeta and 13 Jbeta primers, the PCR was carried out. Profiled with immunoSEQ multiplex PCR; TCRdb holds only in-frame clones, not every one. The sample lists under 200,000 clones; around three quarters were seen once. Input material: PBMCs. These receptors were obtained from a middle-aged man in good health and CMV-seronegative.

The chain combines TRBV5-5 with TRBJ1-5; TRBD1 is a possible D gene (6 bases). The CDR3 spans 16 residues. V lost 4 bases and J lost 3, with 17 bases in between. Per germline, CDR1 SGHKS and CDR2 YYEKEE (reference sequence). CDR3 sequence: CASSIIPTGPNQPQHF. CDR3 sequence (DNA): TGTGCCAGCAGCATAATCCCGACAGGCCCCAATCAGCCCCAGCATTTT. Combining the CDR3 with reference TRBV5-5 and TRBJ1-5 gives the whole variable domain DAGVTQSPTHLIKTRGQQVTLRCSPISGHKSVSWYQQVLGQGPQFIFQYYEKEERGRGNFPDRFSARQFPNYSSELNVNALLLGDSALYLCASSIIPTGPNQPQHFGDGTRLSIL.

This chain joins TRBV5-3 and TRBJ2-7; 12 nucleotides line up with TRBD2. TRBV5-3 belongs to the ORF category, with a function that is uncertain. The CDR3 is 17 residues long. J gave up 3 bases and V 2 bases, and 9 bases lay outside the gene matches. CDR3 coding DNA: TGTGCCAGAAGCTTACCCGGACTAGCGGGGAAGGGCTACGAGCAGTACTTC. It is translated as CARSLPGLAGKGYEQYF.

The rearrangement joins TRBV19 to TRBJ2-3, with TRBD2 identical over 14 bases. Per germline, CDR1 LNHDA and CDR2 SQIVND (reference sequence). The CDR3 consists of 16 residues. V was clipped by 5 bases and J by 9 bases; unmatched bases: 10. For the CDR3, the DNA is TGTGCCAGTAGTGTCGGACTAGCGGGAGGTGAAGGGACGCAGTATTTT. This encodes CASSVGLAGGEGTQYF. Full variable domain (remainder filled in from reference TRBV19 and TRBJ2-3): DGGITQSPKYLFRKEGQNVTLSCEQNLNHDAMYWYRQDPGQGLRLIYYSQIVNDFQKGDIAEGYSVSREKKESFPLTVTSAQKNPTAFYLCASSVGLAGGEGTQYFGPGTRLTVL.

This chain uses TRBV5-6 with TRBJ1-2; 9 bases match TRBD1. This CDR3 contains 15 residues. CDR1 is SGHDT and CDR2 is YYEEEE in the germline V gene. With 3 bases clipped from V and 5 bases from J, the junction kept 8 bases outside the gene matches. The CDR3 DNA reads as TGTGCCAGCAGCTCACAGACAGGGGGTAGTTATGGCTACACCTTC. Translated: CASSSQTGGSYGYTF.

This chain joins TRBV28 and TRBJ1-1; D is possibly TRBD1 (5 bases). CDR1 is MDHEN, CDR2 SYDVKM, per germline. V was cut by 5 bases and J by 1 base, with 14 bases left in between. The CDR3 loop spans 15 amino acids. The CDR3 is CASSPRLGGNTEAFF. The DNA for the CDR3 is TGTGCCAGCAGTCCCCGCCTGGGGGGGAACACTGAAGCTTTCTTT.

The V call is TRBV5-6, the J call TRBJ1-6; unclear D gene. This CDR3 is 16 amino acids long. Looked up from germline, CDR1 is SGHDT and CDR2 is YYEEEE. The V end was cut by 1 base, the J end by 0 bases, with 8 bases between. The CDR3 is CASSLRGGSYNSPLHF. CDR3 bases: TGTGCCAGCAGCTTGCGGGGAGGCTCCTATAATTCACCCCTCCACTTT.

The chain uses TRBV19 and TRBJ1-4; 9 bases are shared with TRBD1. V gave up 7 bases and J gave up 10 bases; unmatched junction bases: 19. This CDR3 spans 17 amino acids. Germline V gives CDR1 LNHDA, CDR2 SQIVND (reference sequence). CDR3 amino acids: CASTLGQGRPNDGKLFF. DNA for the CDR3: TGTGCCAGTACCCTCGGACAGGGGAGACCCAATGACGGAAAACTGTTTTTT.

V gene TRBV7-2 combines with J gene TRBJ2-3; D is possibly TRBD1 (5 bases). Looked up from germline, CDR1 is SGHTA and CDR2 is FQGNSA. V dropped 2 bases and J dropped 0 bases, with 18 bases sitting between them. The CDR3 runs 18 residues. The CDR3 loop reads CASSLRRRGASSTDTQYF. CDR3 DNA sequence: TGTGCCAGCAGCTTAAGGCGCCGTGGGGCATCTAGCACAGATACGCAGTATTTT. The whole variable domain, remainder taken from reference TRBV7-2 and TRBJ2-3, is GAGVSQSPSNKVTEKGKDVELRCDPISGHTALYWYRQSLGQGLEFLIYFQGNSAPDKSGLPSDRFSAERTGGSVSTLTIQRTQQEDSAVYLCASSLRRRGASSTDTQYFGPGTRLTVL.

The chain links TRBV6-5 to TRBJ1-5; 7 bases are shared with TRBD1. J lost 6 bases, V lost 5 bases, and 10 bases had no gene match. Germline CDR1 reads MNHEY; CDR2 reads SVGAGI. The CDR3 spans 15 residues. In nucleotides, the CDR3 is TGTGCCAGCAGTGCCCTCGGAGGGGGCGGTCAGCCCCAGCATTTT. It yields the protein CASSALGGGGQPQHF.

This CDR3 reads CSAKGQANTEAFF. In DNA, the CDR3 is TGCAGCGCGAAAGGACAGGCGAACACTGAAGCTTTCTTT. V usage is TRBV29-1 and J usage is TRBJ1-1, with 7 bases aligning to TRBD1. Trimming removed 7 bases from V and 1 base from J; junction bases left unmatched: 6. From germline, CDR1 is SQVTM and CDR2 ANQGSEA. The CDR3 contains 13 residues. Looking up the rest from reference TRBV29-1 and TRBJ1-1 gives the full variable domain: SAVISQKPSRDICQRGTSLTIQCQVDSQVTMMFWYRQQPGQSLTLIATANQGSEATYESGFVIDKFPISRPNLTFSTLTVSNMSPEDSSIYLCSAKGQANTEAFFGQGTRLTVV.

CDR3 loop: CASRDRAGNTIYF. The CDR3 nucleotides read TGTGCCAGCAGGGACAGGGCCGGAAACACCATATATTTT. The V call is TRBV9, the J call TRBJ1-3, with TRBD1 matching over 8 bases. Germline V gene lookup returns CDR1 SGDLS and CDR2 YYNGEE. The CDR3 length is 13 residues. The J segment lost 4 bases and the V segment lost 5 bases, leaving 2 bases of the junction unmatched.

The chain couples TRBV27 to TRBJ2-1; 12 bases align to TRBD2. Germline V gene sequence: CDR1 MNHEY, CDR2 SMNVEV (reference sequence). V gave up 7 bases and J gave up 4 bases; unmatched junction bases: 5. The CDR3 loop spans 15 amino acids. The CDR3 protein is CASTRLAGAYNEQFF. CDR3 bases: TGTGCCAGCACCCGACTAGCGGGGGCATACAATGAGCAGTTCTTC.

In this sample, this clone turned up once. The chain has TRBV11-3 and TRBJ1-1; D unclear. Germline V gene data show CDR1 as SGHNT and CDR2 as YENEEA. The ends were cut back, 1 base at V and 0 bases at J, with 12 bases in the middle. The CDR3 runs to 16 residues. CDR3 loop: CASSLGWRDLNTEAFF. Here the CDR3 DNA reads TGTGCCAGCAGCTTAGGGTGGAGGGATCTGAACACTGAAGCTTTCTTT.

This clone was observed a few times. The rearrangement joins TRBV2 to TRBJ2-5; D might be TRBD2 (6 bases). This CDR3 has 13 residues. Germline CDR1 reads SNHLY; CDR2 reads FYNNEI. V dropped 3 bases and J dropped 5 bases, with 10 bases sitting between them. The CDR3 reads CASSDRGTETQYF. DNA for the CDR3: TGTGCCAGCAGTGATCGAGGGACTGAGACCCAGTACTTC. The complete variable domain, with remaining parts taken from reference TRBV2 and TRBJ2-5, reads EPEVTQTPSHQVTQMGQEVILRCVPISNHLYFYWYRQILGQKVEFLVSFYNNEISEKSEIFDDQFSVERPDGSNFTLKIRSTKLEDSAMYFCASSDRGTETQYFGPGTRLLVL.

The V gene is TRBV5-1, the J gene TRBJ2-3, with 9 bases that match TRBD2. Germline V gene data show CDR1 as SGHRS and CDR2 as YFSETQ. The V gene end was trimmed by 2 bases and the J gene end by 4 bases; junction bases not matched to a gene: 11. This CDR3 has 17 amino acids. CDR3 protein: CASSFEGSGSIADTQYF. CDR3 DNA: TGCGCCAGCAGCTTTGAGGGTAGCGGGAGTATCGCAGATACGCAGTATTTT.

V usage is TRBV4-1 and J usage is TRBJ2-3; 12 bases match TRBD2. CDR1 and CDR2 (germline): MGHRA, YSYEKL. The CDR3 runs 18 residues. V lost 4 bases to trimming and J lost 4 bases; unmatched junction nucleotides: 12. In DNA form, the CDR3 reads TGCGCCAGCAGCCCCGGGAAGCTAGCGGGGGGGACGGCAGATACGCAGTATTTT. Amino acids: CASSPGKLAGGTADTQYF.

V and J are TRBV5-1 and TRBJ2-7; D uncertain. Germline-derived CDR1 and CDR2 are SGHRS and YFSETQ. CDR3 length: 12 amino acids. Trimming pared 6 bases from V and 3 bases from J, leaving 10 bases between. The CDR3 DNA follows: TGCGCCAGCAAACTAAACGGCTACGAGCAGTACTTC. This codes for CASKLNGYEQYF.

The chain employs TRBV5-1 and TRBJ1-1, with D possibly TRBD1 on 5 matching bases. Germline values: CDR1 SGHRS, CDR2 YFSETQ. V was cut by 2 bases and J by 6 bases, with 14 bases left in between. The CDR3 has 14 amino acids. In DNA form, the CDR3 reads TGCGCCAGCAGCTTTGAGGGGAGGGCATCTGAAGCTTTCTTT. Translating it yields CASSFEGRASEAFF.

V gene TRBV4-2 combines with J gene TRBJ2-7, with TRBD2 identical over 8 bases. V gave up 2 bases and J gave up 6 bases; unmatched junction bases: 9. The V gene's germline CDR1 is LGHNA and CDR2 YNFKEQ. This CDR3 has 15 residues. Here the CDR3 reads CASSQPVAGKPEQYF. The CDR3, as DNA: TGTGCCAGCAGCCAACCGGTAGCGGGGAAACCCGAGCAGTACTTC.

J is TRBJ2-5 and V is TRBV7-2, with TRBD1 as a possible D gene (5 bases). CDR3 length equals 13 residues. Trimming removed 8 bases from V and 2 bases from J, with 12 bases in between. Germline V gene lookup returns CDR1 SGHTA and CDR2 FQGNSA. The CDR3 region is CASGIGDQETQYF. Here the CDR3 DNA reads TGTGCCAGCGGGATAGGGGATCAAGAGACCCAGTACTTC. Full variable domain (rest looked up from reference TRBV7-2 and TRBJ2-5): GAGVSQSPSNKVTEKGKDVELRCDPISGHTALYWYRQSLGQGLEFLIYFQGNSAPDKSGLPSDRFSAERTGGSVSTLTIQRTQQEDSAVYLCASGIGDQETQYFGPGTRLLVL.

This clone was seen a few times. The chain joins TRBV5-4 to TRBJ2-3; 7 nucleotides agree with TRBD1. Germline CDR1 is SGHNT and CDR2 is YYREEE (reference sequence). CDR3 length: 13 amino acids. J lost 14 bases, V lost 4 bases, and 13 bases had no gene match. This CDR3 is CASSRDDRVLRYF. As DNA, the CDR3 is TGTGCCAGCAGCCGCGACGACAGGGTGTTACGGTATTTT.